The clone carrying this TCR beta chain appeared once. This sample stems from a study of blood T cell repertoires in COVID-19. Study context: PBMCs, B-cell-depleted T cells, or T cells provided the cDNA or gDNA that made up the material.

Using immunoSEQ multiplex PCR, the repertoire was profiled, and TCRdb retains in-frame clones only, with some absent. The repertoire has 150,000 to 200,000 clones, 80% of them found once; the top ten carry 6.9%. Germline CDR1 WNHNN, CDR2 SYGVQD (reference sequence). V shed 2 bases, J shed 2 bases, and the junction held 2 bases outside the gene matches. The CDR3 contains 16 residues. The sequenced material came from peripheral blood. The sequence came from a man aged 55 to 70 with acute or convalescent COVID-19. The J gene is TRBJ2-2, the V gene TRBV10-1; TRBD2 matches 10 bases. DNA of the CDR3: TGCGCCAGCAGTGAGACTAGCGGGACTAACACCGGGGAGCTGTTTTTT. Translating gives CASSETSGTNTGELFF.